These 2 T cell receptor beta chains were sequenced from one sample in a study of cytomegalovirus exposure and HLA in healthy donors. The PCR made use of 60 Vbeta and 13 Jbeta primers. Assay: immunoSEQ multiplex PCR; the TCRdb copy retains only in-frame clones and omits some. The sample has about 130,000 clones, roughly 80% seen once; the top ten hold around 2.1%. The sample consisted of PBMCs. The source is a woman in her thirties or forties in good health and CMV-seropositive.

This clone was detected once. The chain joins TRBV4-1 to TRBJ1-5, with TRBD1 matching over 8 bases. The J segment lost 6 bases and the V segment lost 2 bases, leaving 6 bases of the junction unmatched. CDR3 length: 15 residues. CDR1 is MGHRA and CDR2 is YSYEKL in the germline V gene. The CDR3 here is CASSQPDRELQPQHF. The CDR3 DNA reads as TGCGCCAGCAGCCAACCGGACAGGGAACTTCAGCCCCAGCATTTT.

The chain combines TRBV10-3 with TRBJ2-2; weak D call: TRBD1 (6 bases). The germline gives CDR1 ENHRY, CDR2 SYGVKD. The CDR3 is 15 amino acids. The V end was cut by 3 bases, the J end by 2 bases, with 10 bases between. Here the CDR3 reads CAISDPGHNTGELFF. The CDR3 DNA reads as TGTGCCATCAGTGACCCGGGACACAACACCGGGGAGCTGTTTTTT.